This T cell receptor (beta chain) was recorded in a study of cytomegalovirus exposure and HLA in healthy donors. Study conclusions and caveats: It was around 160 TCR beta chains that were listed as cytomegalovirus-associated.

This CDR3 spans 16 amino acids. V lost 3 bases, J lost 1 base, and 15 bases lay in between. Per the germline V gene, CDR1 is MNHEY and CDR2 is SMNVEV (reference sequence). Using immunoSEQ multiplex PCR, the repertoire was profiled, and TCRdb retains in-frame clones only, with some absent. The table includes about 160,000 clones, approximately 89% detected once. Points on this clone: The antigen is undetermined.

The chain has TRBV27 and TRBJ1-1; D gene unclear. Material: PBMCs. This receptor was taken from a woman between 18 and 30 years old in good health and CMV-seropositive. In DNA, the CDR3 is TGTGCCAGCAGTTTCCGGGTAGTGGTACCGAACACTGAAGCTTTCTTT. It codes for CASSFRVVVPNTEAFF.